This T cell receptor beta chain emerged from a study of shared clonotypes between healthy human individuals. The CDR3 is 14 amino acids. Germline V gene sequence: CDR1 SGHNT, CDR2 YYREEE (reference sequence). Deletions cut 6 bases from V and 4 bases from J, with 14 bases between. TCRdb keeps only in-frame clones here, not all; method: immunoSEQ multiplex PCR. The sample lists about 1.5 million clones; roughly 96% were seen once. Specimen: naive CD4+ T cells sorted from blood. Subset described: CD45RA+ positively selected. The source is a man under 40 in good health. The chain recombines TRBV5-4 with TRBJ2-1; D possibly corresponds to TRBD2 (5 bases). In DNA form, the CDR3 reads TGTGCCAGCACCCCAGGACTGCCTTACAATGAGCAGTTCTTC. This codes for CASTPGLPYNEQFF.